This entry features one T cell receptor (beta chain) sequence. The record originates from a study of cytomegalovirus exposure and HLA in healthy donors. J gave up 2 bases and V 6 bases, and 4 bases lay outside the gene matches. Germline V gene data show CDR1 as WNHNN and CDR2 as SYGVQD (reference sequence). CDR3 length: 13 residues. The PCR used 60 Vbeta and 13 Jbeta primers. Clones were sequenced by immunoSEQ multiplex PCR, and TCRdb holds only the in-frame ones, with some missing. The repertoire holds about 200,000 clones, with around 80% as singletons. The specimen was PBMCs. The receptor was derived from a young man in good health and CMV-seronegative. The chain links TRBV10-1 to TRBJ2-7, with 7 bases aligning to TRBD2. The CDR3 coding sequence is TGCGCCAGCAGCGCGGGGGAACCCTACGAGCAGTACTTC. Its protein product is CASSAGEPYEQYF.